Following are 3 T cell receptor beta chains from one sample sequenced in a study of early T cells in non-severe SARS-CoV-2 infection. TCRdb redid the calling of the 5' RACE reads with MiXCR, one entry per CDR3 protein. This repertoire shows roughly 56,000 distinct CDR3 sequences, approximately 9% found once; its top ten account for 1.2%. Material for sequencing was whole blood. Receptors originate from an adult who was a healthcare worker with PCR-confirmed SARS-CoV-2 infection or an uninfected control (not recorded which).

This clonotype was found a few times. The rearrangement links TRBV18 to TRBJ2-4, with D uncertain. V lost 6 bases and J 2 bases, leaving 23 bases between the germline ends. CDR1 and CDR2 from the germline V gene are KGHSH and LQKENI. The CDR3 runs to 18 residues. The CDR3 coding sequence is TGTGCCAGCTCCGCCGAGTTGCCAGCAGTGTTATCCAAAAACATTCAGTACTTC. Encoded protein: CASSAELPAVLSKNIQYF.

This chain joins TRBV2 and TRBJ1-3, with TRBD1 matching over 7 bases. The CDR3 is made up of 16 amino acids. The junction had 5 bases not matched to a gene; V was cut back by 2 bases and J by 1 base. Germline-derived CDR1 and CDR2 are SNHLY and FYNNEI. CDR3 sequence reads: CASSEHGDRSGNTIYF. CDR3 in DNA: TGTGCCAGCAGTGAACACGGGGACAGATCTGGAAACACCATATATTTT.

This clonotype was detected many times. This chain joins TRBV12-3 or TRBV12-4 and TRBJ2-1; TRBD2 agrees at 7 bases. The CDR3 covers 14 residues. With 5 bases clipped from V and 6 bases from J, the junction kept 7 bases outside the gene matches. CDR3 nucleotide sequence: TGTGCCAGCAGTCCCCCAGCGGGGCGCAATGAGCAGTTCTTC. This sequence encodes CASSPPAGRNEQFF.